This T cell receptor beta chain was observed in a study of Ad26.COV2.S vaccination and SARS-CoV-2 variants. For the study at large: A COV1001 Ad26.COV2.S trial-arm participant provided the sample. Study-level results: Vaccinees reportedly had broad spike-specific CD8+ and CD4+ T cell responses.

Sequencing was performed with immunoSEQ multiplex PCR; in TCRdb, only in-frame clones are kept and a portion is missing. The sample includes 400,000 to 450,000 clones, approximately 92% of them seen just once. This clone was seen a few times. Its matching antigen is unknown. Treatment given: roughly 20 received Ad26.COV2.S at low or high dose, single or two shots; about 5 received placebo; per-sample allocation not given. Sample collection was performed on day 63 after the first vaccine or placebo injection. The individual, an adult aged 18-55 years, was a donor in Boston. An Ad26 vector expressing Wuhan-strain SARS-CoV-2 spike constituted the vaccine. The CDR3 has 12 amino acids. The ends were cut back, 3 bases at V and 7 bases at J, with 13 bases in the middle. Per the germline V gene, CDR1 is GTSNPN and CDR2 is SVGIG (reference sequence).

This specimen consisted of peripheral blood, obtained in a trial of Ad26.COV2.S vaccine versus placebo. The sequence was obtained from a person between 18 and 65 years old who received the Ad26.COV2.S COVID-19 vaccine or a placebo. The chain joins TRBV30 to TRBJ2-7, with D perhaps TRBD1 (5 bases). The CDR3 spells CAWRETELEQYF. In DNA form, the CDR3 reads TGTGCCTGGAGGGAGACAGAACTAGAGCAGTACTTC. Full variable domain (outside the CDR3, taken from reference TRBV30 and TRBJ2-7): SQTIHQWPATLVQPVGSPLSLECTVEGTSNPNLYWYRQAAGRGLQLLFYSVGIGQISSEVPQNLSASRPQDRQFILSSKKLLLSDSGFYLCAWRETELEQYFGPGTRLTVT.